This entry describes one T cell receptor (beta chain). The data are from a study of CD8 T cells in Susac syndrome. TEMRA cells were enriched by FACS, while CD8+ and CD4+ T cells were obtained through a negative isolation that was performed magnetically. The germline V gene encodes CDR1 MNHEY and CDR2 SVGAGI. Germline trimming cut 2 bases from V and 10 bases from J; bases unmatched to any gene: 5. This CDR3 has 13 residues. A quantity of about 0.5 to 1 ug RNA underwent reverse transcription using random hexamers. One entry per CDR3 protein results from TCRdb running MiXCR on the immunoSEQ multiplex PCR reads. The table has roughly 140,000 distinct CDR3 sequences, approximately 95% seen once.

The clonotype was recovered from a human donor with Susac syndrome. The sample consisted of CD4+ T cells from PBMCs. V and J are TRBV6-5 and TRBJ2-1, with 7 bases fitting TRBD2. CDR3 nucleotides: TGTGCCAGCAGTTACACTAGGGGAGGGGAGCAGTTCTTC. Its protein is CASSYTRGGEQFF.